The 18 T cell receptor beta chains presented below share a single source sample, sequenced in a study of T-cell memory formation after mild COVID-19. One entry per CDR3 protein results from TCRdb running MiXCR on the 5' RACE reads. The sample lists a few hundred thousand distinct CDR3 sequences; about 20% were seen once. Material: PBMCs or a T cell subset sorted from them (not recorded which). The receptors here all came from an adult woman who had mild COVID-19 (a few samples of this study predate the infection). Cell type and time point are not known.

This clonotype was counted only a few times. The rearrangement uses TRBV11-2 and TRBJ2-1, with 13 bases that match TRBD2. V lost 7 bases, J lost 1 base, and 4 bases stayed unmatched. The CDR3 spans 16 residues. Germline V gene sequence: CDR1 SGHAT, CDR2 FQNNGV. This CDR3 is CASTGTSGASYNEQFF. CDR3 in DNA: TGTGCCAGCACAGGGACTAGCGGGGCTTCCTACAATGAGCAGTTCTTC.

This clonotype was picked up many times. This chain joins TRBV6-5 and TRBJ2-7, with TRBD1 identical over 11 bases. The CDR3 runs 17 residues. Germline loops: CDR1 MNHEY, CDR2 SVGAGI. Unmatched junction bases numbered 6, after V lost 2 bases and J lost 0 bases. CDR3 protein: CASSYTGTGGFSYEQYF. As DNA, the CDR3 is TGTGCCAGCAGTTACACCGGGACAGGGGGTTTCTCCTACGAGCAGTACTTC.

This clonotype appeared a few times. This chain joins TRBV6-5 and TRBJ2-1, with a possible D match to TRBD2 (5 bases). The CDR3 length is 15 residues. CDR1 and CDR2 from the germline V gene are MNHEY and SVGAGI. Trimming took off 1 base at V and 4 bases at J, with 11 bases between the two ends. The CDR3 sequence is CASSYWRAAYNEQFF. The CDR3 nucleotides read TGTGCCAGCAGTTACTGGCGGGCAGCGTACAATGAGCAGTTCTTC.

There are a few counts of this clonotype. The chain couples TRBV4-1 to TRBJ1-2, with D possibly TRBD1 on 5 matching bases. CDR1 is MGHRA and CDR2 is YSYEKL in the germline V gene. This CDR3 spans 14 amino acids. The V and J ends lost 5 bases and 4 bases respectively, with 14 bases between them. The CDR3 protein is CASSSGTEAYGYTF. The CDR3 DNA reads TGCGCCAGCAGCTCCGGGACGGAGGCCTATGGCTACACCTTC.

The chain has TRBV9 and TRBJ2-7; D ambiguous. Germline CDR1 and CDR2: SGDLS and YYNGEE. V shed 1 base and J shed 5 bases, with 13 bases lying between them. This CDR3 region has 14 residues. The CDR3 DNA reads TGTGCCAGCAGCGTAAATCTAGTAGTGCACGAGCAGTACTTC. Translating gives CASSVNLVVHEQYF.

The V and J genes are TRBV11-3 and TRBJ2-1; TRBD2 aligns across 7 bases. CDR1 SGHNT and CDR2 YENEEA come from the germline V gene. The CDR3 contains 16 residues. Losses at the gene ends were 3 bases for V and 6 bases for J; bases not matched to a gene: 11. CDR3: CASSFRAGLSLNEQFF. CDR3 nucleotide sequence: TGTGCCAGCAGCTTCCGAGCGGGGCTCTCACTCAATGAGCAGTTCTTC.

This clonotype was counted a few times. The gene calls are TRBV29-1 and TRBJ2-7; the match to TRBD2 covers 15 bases. J was trimmed by 0 bases and V by 0 bases; bases with no gene match: 6. The CDR3 contains 18 residues. Germline values: CDR1 SQVTM, CDR2 ANQGSEA. CDR3 sequence (DNA): TGCAGCGTTGAAGATCAGGGACTAGCGGGAGGAGCCTCCTACGAGCAGTACTTC. Protein: CSVEDQGLAGGASYEQYF.

The V and J genes are TRBV15 and TRBJ2-7; D may correspond to TRBD1 or TRBD2 (6 bases each). This CDR3 spans 14 amino acids. Germline CDR1 LNHNV, CDR2 YYDKDF (reference sequence). Trimming left V 0 bases short and J 7 bases short, with 13 bases between. In DNA, the CDR3 is TGTGCCACCAGCAGAGAAAAAAGGGGGGCGGAGCAGTACTTC. Amino acid sequence: CATSREKRGAEQYF.

This clonotype was seen a handful of times. The V and J genes are TRBV6-2 or TRBV6-3 and TRBJ2-7, with D hard to call. This CDR3 region has 13 residues. V dropped 5 bases and J dropped 6 bases, with 14 bases sitting between them. Germline-derived CDR1 and CDR2 are MNHEY and SVGEGT. The CDR3 bases are TGTGCCAGCAGTCTCCCGGCTCCGGGCGAGCAGTACTTC. Its protein product is CASSLPAPGEQYF.

This clonotype was detected only a few times. The V call is TRBV11-2, the J call TRBJ1-1; D is possibly TRBD1 (5 bases). V was shortened by 6 bases and J by 6 bases, with 14 bases between the two germline ends. The CDR3 is 13 amino acids. Germline V gene lookup returns CDR1 SGHAT and CDR2 FQNNGV. CDR3 in amino acids: CASSFTPGSEAFF. In DNA form, the CDR3 reads TGTGCCAGCAGTTTCACCCCAGGGTCTGAAGCTTTCTTT.

The table lists this clonotype with a few counts. This rearrangement joins TRBV12-3 or TRBV12-4 to TRBJ1-2; D gene ambiguous. The CDR3 runs 14 residues. The V and J ends lost 6 bases and 8 bases respectively, with 19 bases between them. The CDR3 here is CASRKEASRNGYTF. The CDR3 DNA reads TGTGCCAGCAGAAAGGAAGCATCTAGGAACGGCTACACCTTC.

This clonotype turned up a few times. V usage is TRBV5-1 and J usage is TRBJ2-1; 9 nucleotides line up with TRBD1. The germline gives CDR1 SGHRS, CDR2 YFSETQ. V was pared by 7 bases and J by 5 bases, with 10 bases of the junction left unmatched. There are 15 residues in the CDR3. The CDR3 loop reads CASSLPDRGDNEQFF. The CDR3 region has the DNA TGCGCCAGCTCTTTACCTGACAGGGGGGACAATGAGCAGTTCTTC.

This clonotype was counted between two and nine times. The CDR3 nucleotides are TGTGCCATCAGTTCCAGTCCCGGGAGCGGCACAGATACGCAGTATTTT. This gives the protein CAISSSPGSGTDTQYF. The V gene is TRBV10-3, the J gene TRBJ2-3; D is perhaps TRBD2 (6 bases). Per germline, CDR1 ENHRY and CDR2 SYGVKD. Between the trimmed V and J ends, which lost 5 bases and 1 base, there was a span of 16 bases. The CDR3 runs 16 residues.

Only a few counts were recorded for this clonotype. The V call is TRBV24-1, the J call TRBJ2-5, with unresolved D. V lost 3 bases and J lost 5, with 3 bases in between. Germline values: CDR1 KGHDR, CDR2 SFDVKD. CDR3 length: 11 residues. CDR3 nucleotide sequence: TGTGCCACCAGTGATCGGGAGACCCAGTACTTC. Protein product: CATSDRETQYF.

This clonotype was found a few times. The rearrangement uses TRBV18 and TRBJ2-5, with D hard to call. The CDR3 runs to 13 residues. CDR1 is KGHSH, CDR2 LQKENI, per germline. Trimming cost V 0 bases and J 4 bases, with 6 bases left between them. The CDR3 loop reads CASSPPIRETQYF. CDR3 DNA: TGTGCCAGCTCACCACCGATTAGAGAGACCCAGTACTTC.

The V gene is TRBV10-3, the J gene TRBJ2-7; tentative D call: TRBD2 (6 bases). Germline V gene lookup returns CDR1 ENHRY and CDR2 SYGVKD. The V end lost 0 bases, the J end lost 3 bases, and 15 bases lay between the germline ends. The CDR3 spans 16 residues. CDR3 sequence reads: CAISESWREANYEQYF. As DNA, the CDR3 is TGTGCCATCAGTGAGTCGTGGAGGGAGGCGAACTACGAGCAGTACTTC.

The gene calls are TRBV4-1 and TRBJ1-5; D not certain. The CDR3 runs 13 residues. V dropped 2 bases and J dropped 6 bases, with 8 bases sitting between them. Germline CDR1 reads MGHRA; CDR2 reads YSYEKL. Here the CDR3 reads CASSQPTVQPQHF. CDR3 nucleotide sequence: TGCGCCAGCAGCCAACCGACGGTTCAGCCCCAGCATTTT.

This clonotype was seen at least ten times. The J gene is TRBJ2-3, the V gene TRBV7-3; the D gene is possibly TRBD2 (6 bases). V dropped 8 bases and J dropped 3 bases, with 15 bases sitting between them. This CDR3 region has 14 residues. Germline CDR1 and CDR2: SGHTA and FQGTGA. The CDR3: CASGGGFATDTQYF. CDR3 nucleotides: TGTGCCAGCGGTGGGGGGTTTGCTACAGATACGCAGTATTTT.